This T cell receptor beta chain was recovered during a study of T cells expressing NK-cell markers. Across the whole study: Sorted CD3+CD56+NKG2C+, CD3+CD56+NKG2C- and CD3+CD56-NKG2C+ T cells supplied TCR beta repertoires.

This CDR3 comprises 15 residues. As to this clonotype: What it binds is unknown.

Study observations and caveats: Expanded clones of NKG2C+ T cells had an unclear HCMV specificity.

It was by 5'RACE template switching with UMIs that TCR beta cDNA was made. No DNA is given; TCRdb re-called the 5' RACE reads and lists each CDR3 protein once. The specimen's table records approximately 150,000 distinct CDR3 sequences. The clonotype comes from a man aged 18 to 30 in good health. The sample was blood T cells: a sorted CD56 or NKG2C T cell subset, CD4+ or CD8+ T cells, or bulk PBMC T cells (not recorded which). This chain connects TRBV12-3 or TRBV12-4 to TRBJ2-1; TCRdb's D gene call, TRBD2, goes unchecked for lack of DNA. CDR3 residues: CASSVGLAGNNEQFF.